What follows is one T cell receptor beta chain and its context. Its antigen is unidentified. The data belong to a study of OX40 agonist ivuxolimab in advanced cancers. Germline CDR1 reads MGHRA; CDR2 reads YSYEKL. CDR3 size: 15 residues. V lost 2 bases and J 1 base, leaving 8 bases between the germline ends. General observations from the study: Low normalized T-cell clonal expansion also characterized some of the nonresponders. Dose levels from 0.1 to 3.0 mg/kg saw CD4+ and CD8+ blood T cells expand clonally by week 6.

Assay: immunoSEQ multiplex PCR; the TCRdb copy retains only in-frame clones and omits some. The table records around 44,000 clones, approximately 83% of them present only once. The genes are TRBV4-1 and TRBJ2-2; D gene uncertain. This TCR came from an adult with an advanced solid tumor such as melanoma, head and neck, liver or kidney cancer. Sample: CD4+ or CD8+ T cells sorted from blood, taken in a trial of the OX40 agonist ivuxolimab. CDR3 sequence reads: CASSQLSGNTGELFF. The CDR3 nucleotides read TGCGCCAGCAGCCAATTGTCCGGGAACACCGGGGAGCTGTTTTTT.